The rows below give T cell receptor beta chains drawn from one sample of a study of OX40 agonist ivuxolimab in advanced cancers. Assay used: immunoSEQ multiplex PCR; TCRdb lists only in-frame clones, some missing. The repertoire holds fewer than 70,000 clones, 65% to 90% seen once, with under 2% in the top ten. The specimen was CD4+ or CD8+ T cells sorted from blood, collected in a trial of the OX40 agonist ivuxolimab. The origin of the receptors is an adult with an advanced solid tumor such as melanoma, head and neck, liver or kidney cancer. CDR3s include the opening cysteine and the closing phenylalanine or tryptophan. D genes are given only for firm matches. Clone size is not always given. Where it is, it says once, few, many or a class for expanded clones.

clone_size d_call j_call v_call cdr3_aa cdr3_nt
. . TRBJ2-3 TRBV5-1 CASSSGIRTDTQYF TGCGCCAGCAGCAGTGGAATAAGGACAGATACGCAGTATTTT
once . TRBJ2-1 TRBV19 CASRQAVDSTYNEQFF TGTGCCAGTAGACAGGCGGTGGACAGCACCTACAATGAGCAGTTCTTC
once . TRBJ2-1 TRBV28 CASSLSAQGRYNEQFF TGTGCCAGCAGTTTATCGGCGCAGGGGCGGTACAATGAGCAGTTCTTC
. . TRBJ2-1 TRBV28 CASSFLKRPNEQFF TGTGCCAGCAGTTTTTTAAAGCGGCCCAATGAGCAGTTCTTC
. TRBD1 TRBJ2-3 TRBV9 CASSRPGTGTDTQYF TGTGCCAGCAGCCGACCCGGGACAGGCACAGATACGCAGTATTTT
few . TRBJ1-1 TRBV5-1 CASRKSEGNTEAFF TGCGCCAGCAGAAAATCCGAGGGGAACACTGAAGCTTTCTTT
. . TRBJ2-1 TRBV19 CASSVRTTSRTYNEQFF TGTGCCAGTAGTGTCCGCACCACATCCAGGACCTACAATGAGCAGTTCTTC
. . TRBJ2-7 TRBV6-6 CASSTYYEQYF TGTGCCAGCAGTACGTATTACGAGCAGTACTTC
. TRBD2 TRBJ2-5 TRBV5-1 CASSPRTSGSETQYF TGCGCCAGCAGCCCTAGGACTAGCGGGAGTGAGACCCAGTACTTC
. TRBD1 TRBJ2-7 TRBV5-1 CASSRPETGGYEQYF TGCGCCAGCAGCCGGCCTGAGACAGGGGGCTACGAGCAGTACTTC
. TRBD2 TRBJ2-1 TRBV5-1 CASSLAAGVSDEQFF TGCGCCAGCAGCTTGGCGGCGGGAGTCTCGGATGAGCAGTTCTTC
. . TRBJ1-2 TRBV5-1 CASSAGVSGDYGYTF TGCGCCAGCAGCGCGGGGGTCTCGGGGGACTATGGCTACACCTTC
once . TRBJ1-1 TRBV5-1 CASSLGPDTEAFF TGCGCCAGCAGCTTGGGGCCCGACACTGAAGCTTTCTTT
. . TRBJ2-1 TRBV19 CASRVTGPYNEQFF TGTGCCAGTAGGGTTACAGGGCCCTACAATGAGCAGTTCTTC
. . TRBJ1-2 TRBV5-8 CASSLDRFYGYTF TGTGCCAGCAGCTTAGACAGGTTTTATGGCTACACCTTC
. . TRBJ1-5 TRBV27 CASSLYLGNQPQHF TGTGCCAGCAGTTTATATCTGGGCAATCAGCCCCAGCATTTT
. . TRBJ2-2 TRBV10-1 CASSEAGNTGELFF TGCGCCAGCAGTGAGGCGGGGAACACCGGGGAGCTGTTTTTT
. . TRBJ2-7 TRBV10-1 CASSDRQTSCYEQYF TGCGCCAGCAGTGACAGGCAGACCTCTTGTTACGAGCAGTACTTC
. TRBD2 TRBJ2-5 TRBV7-2 CASSLTGVAGGRETQYF TGTGCCAGCAGCTTAACGGGGGTAGCGGGAGGTCGGGAGACCCAGTACTTC
. . TRBJ2-7 TRBV18 CASSPNNYEQYF TGTGCCAGCTCACCAAATAACTACGAGCAGTACTTC
. TRBD1 TRBJ1-3 TRBV7-9 CASSLSTAGGPGNTIYF TGTGCCAGCAGCTTATCCACCGCAGGGGGCCCGGGAAACACCATATATTTT
. . TRBJ2-2 TRBV5-1 CASSLGGGNTGELFF TGCGCCAGCAGCCTCGGTGGCGGAAACACCGGGGAGCTGTTTTTT
. . TRBJ1-2 TRBV6-1 CASSVVDYGYTF TGTGCCAGCAGTGTGGTGGATTATGGCTACACCTTC
. . TRBJ2-3 TRBV7-2 CASSWPGTDTQYF TGTGCCAGCAGCTGGCCGGGCACAGATACGCAGTATTTT
. . TRBJ1-2 TRBV7-8 CASSFQGGDYGYTF TGTGCCAGCAGCTTCCAGGGTGGGGACTATGGCTACACCTTC
. TRBD1 TRBJ2-7 TRBV18 CASSPSGTGGYEQYF TGTGCCAGCTCCCCCTCCGGGACAGGGGGCTACGAGCAGTACTTC
large . TRBJ1-4 TRBV9 CASSVSGEQEKLFF TGTGCCAGCAGCGTCTCCGGGGAACAGGAAAAACTGTTTTTT
. . TRBJ2-2 TRBV12-1 CASSFVGVGRSRNTGELFF TGTGCCAGCAGCTTTGTAGGAGTAGGGCGATCCCGAAACACCGGGGAGCTGTTTTTT
. . TRBJ1-4 TRBV7-2 CASSPSGPEGEKLFF TGTGCCAGCAGCCCTTCGGGACCCGAGGGTGAAAAACTGTTTTTT
. . TRBJ2-2 TRBV7-8 CASSRVGLSNTGELFF TGTGCCAGCAGCAGAGTGGGACTTTCTAACACCGGGGAGCTGTTTTTT
. TRBD1 TRBJ2-5 TRBV7-9 CASRFIRVGTGETQYF TGTGCCAGCAGGTTTATCCGAGTAGGGACAGGGGAGACCCAGTACTTC
. . TRBJ1-2 TRBV7-2 CASSPRPGRGSEGYTF TGTGCCAGCAGCCCACGCCCGGGACGGGGGAGTGAAGGCTACACCTTC
. . TRBJ1-3 TRBV4-2 CASSQELRNSGNTIYF TGTGCCAGCAGCCAAGAGTTGCGAAATTCTGGAAACACCATATATTTT
. . TRBJ1-2 TRBV6-1 CASSGGGDYGYTF TGTGCCAGCAGTGGGGGGGGCGACTATGGCTACACCTTC
. TRBD2 TRBJ2-7 TRBV2 CASREGLAGGYEQYF TGTGCCAGCAGGGAGGGACTAGCGGGAGGGTACGAGCAGTACTTC
. TRBD2 TRBJ2-7 TRBV5-1 CASSWGLDEQYF TGCGCCAGCAGCTGGGGACTAGACGAGCAGTACTTC
. . TRBJ1-5 TRBV6-6 CASSYSTTNLQPQHF TGTGCCAGCAGTTACTCCACCACAAACCTTCAGCCCCAGCATTTT
. . TRBJ2-2 TRBV2 CASSAFPGQGELFF TGTGCCAGCAGTGCCTTCCCCGGCCAAGGGGAGCTGTTTTTT
. . TRBJ1-1 TRBV5-8 CASSHDPYPNTEAFF TGTGCCAGCAGTCATGACCCGTACCCGAACACTGAAGCTTTCTTT
. TRBD1 TRBJ2-3 TRBV5-1 CASSPDRATDTQYF TGCGCCAGCAGCCCGGACAGGGCCACAGATACGCAGTATTTT
. . TRBJ2-7 TRBV7-2 CASSLRSGPSEQYF TGTGCCAGCAGCCTTCGGAGCGGCCCCAGCGAGCAGTACTTC
once . TRBJ2-7 TRBV9 CASSVGPGTSHEQYF TGTGCCAGCAGCGTAGGCCCTGGGACCTCGCACGAGCAGTACTTC
. . TRBJ1-1 TRBV6-6 CASSYSTDTEAFF TGTGCCAGCAGTTACTCGACGGACACTGAAGCTTTCTTT
. TRBD2 TRBJ2-1 TRBV5-6 CASSLWTSGILNEQFF TGTGCCAGCAGCCTTTGGACTAGCGGGATATTAAATGAGCAGTTCTTC
. . TRBJ1-6 TRBV27 CASSYHEMNSPLHF TGTGCCAGCAGTTATCACGAGATGAATTCACCCCTCCACTTT
. . TRBJ2-1 TRBV28 CASSPRADRTYNEQFF TGTGCCAGCAGTCCTAGGGCCGACCGCACCTACAATGAGCAGTTCTTC
. . TRBJ2-7 TRBV19 CASGARGSYEQYF TGTGCCAGTGGGGCTAGGGGGTCCTACGAGCAGTACTTC
. . TRBJ1-5 TRBV4-3 CASSQETGNQPQHF TGCGCCAGCAGCCAAGAAACAGGGAATCAGCCCCAGCATTTT
. . TRBJ1-5 TRBV28 CATEEGRRQPQHF TGTGCTACCGAGGAGGGGAGGCGTCAGCCCCAGCATTTT
few . TRBJ1-1 TRBV9 CASSGDTEAFF TGTGCCAGCAGCGGCGACACTGAAGCTTTCTTT
few . TRBJ2-2 TRBV6-6 CASSGRVKNTGELFF TGTGCCAGCAGTGGCAGGGTTAAGAACACCGGGGAGCTGTTTTTT
few TRBD2 TRBJ2-1 TRBV5-6 CASSFLLAGVVKGEFF TGTGCCAGCAGCTTTTTACTAGCGGGAGTCGTAAAGGGGGAGTTCTTC
. . TRBJ1-2 TRBV6-1 CASSEAFKTGYTF TGTGCCAGCAGTGAAGCATTTAAGACTGGCTACACCTTC
. . TRBJ1-1 TRBV27 CASSFMKGYTEAFF TGTGCCAGCAGTTTTATGAAGGGGTACACTGAAGCTTTCTTT
. . TRBJ2-6 TRBV28 CASSLPSLISGANVLTF TGTGCCAGCAGTTTACCCAGCCTGATCTCTGGGGCCAACGTCCTGACTTTC
. . TRBJ1-5 TRBV7-8 CASSLVGRGDGQPQHF TGTGCCAGCAGCTTAGTGGGTAGGGGGGATGGGCAGCCCCAGCATTTT
. TRBD1 TRBJ2-7 TRBV5-1 CASSLGGTGRYEQYF TGCGCCAGCAGCTTGGGGGGGACAGGGCGCTACGAGCAGTACTTC
. TRBD2 TRBJ2-1 TRBV10-3 CAISESISGDYNEQFF TGTGCCATCAGTGAGTCGATCAGCGGGGACTACAATGAGCAGTTCTTC
once TRBD2 TRBJ2-7 TRBV5-4 CASSSGLASYEQYF TGTGCCAGCAGCTCCGGACTAGCCTCCTACGAGCAGTACTTC